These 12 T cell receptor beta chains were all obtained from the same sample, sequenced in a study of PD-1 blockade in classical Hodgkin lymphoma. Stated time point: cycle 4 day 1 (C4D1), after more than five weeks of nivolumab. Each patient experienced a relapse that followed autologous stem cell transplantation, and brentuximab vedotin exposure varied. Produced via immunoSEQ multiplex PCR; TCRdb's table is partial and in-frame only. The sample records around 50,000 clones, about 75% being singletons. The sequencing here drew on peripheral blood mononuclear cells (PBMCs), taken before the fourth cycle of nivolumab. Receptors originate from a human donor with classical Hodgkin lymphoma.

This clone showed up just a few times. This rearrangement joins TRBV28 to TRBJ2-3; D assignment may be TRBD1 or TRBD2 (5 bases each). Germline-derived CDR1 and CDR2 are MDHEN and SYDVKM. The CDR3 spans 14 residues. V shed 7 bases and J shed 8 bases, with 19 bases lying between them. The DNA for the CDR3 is TGTGCCAGCAACCGATTCCCCGGGGCGGGTACGCAGTATTTT. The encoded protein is CASNRFPGAGTQYF.

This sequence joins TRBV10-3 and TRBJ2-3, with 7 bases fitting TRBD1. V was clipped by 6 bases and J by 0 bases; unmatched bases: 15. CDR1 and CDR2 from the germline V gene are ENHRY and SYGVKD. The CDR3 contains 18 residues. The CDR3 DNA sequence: TGTGCCATCAGCGAAACTTCCCGGACAGGTTTAAGCACAGATACGCAGTATTTT. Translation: CAISETSRTGLSTDTQYF.

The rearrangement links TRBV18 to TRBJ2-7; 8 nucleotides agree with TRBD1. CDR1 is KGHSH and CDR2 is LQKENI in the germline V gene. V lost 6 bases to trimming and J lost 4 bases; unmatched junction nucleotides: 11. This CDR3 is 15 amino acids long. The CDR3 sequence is CASSLRQGSWYEQYF. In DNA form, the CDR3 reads TGTGCCAGCTCGCTAAGACAGGGGTCGTGGTACGAGCAGTACTTC.

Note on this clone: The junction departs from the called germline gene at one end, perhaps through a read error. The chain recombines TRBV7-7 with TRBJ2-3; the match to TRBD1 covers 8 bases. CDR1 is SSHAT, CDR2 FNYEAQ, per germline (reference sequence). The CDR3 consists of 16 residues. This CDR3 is CASSLSTGAGTDTQYF. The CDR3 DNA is TGTGCTAGCAGCTTATCGACAGGGGCAGGGACAGATACGCAGTATTTT.

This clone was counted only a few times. The CDR3 sequence: CASSQSHEQYF. In DNA form, the CDR3 reads TGTGCCAGCAGCCAGAGCCACGAGCAGTACTTC. V usage is TRBV28 and J usage is TRBJ2-7; no definite D call. Germline V gene data show CDR1 as MDHEN and CDR2 as SYDVKM. This CDR3 spans 11 amino acids. Between the trimmed V and J ends, which lost 6 bases and 5 bases, there was a span of 8 bases.

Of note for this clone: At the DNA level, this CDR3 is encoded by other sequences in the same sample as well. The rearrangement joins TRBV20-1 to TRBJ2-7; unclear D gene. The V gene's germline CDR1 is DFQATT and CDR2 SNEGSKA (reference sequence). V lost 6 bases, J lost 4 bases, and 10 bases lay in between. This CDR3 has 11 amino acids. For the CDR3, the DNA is TGCAGTGCCCGGCCGATATACGAGCAGTACTTC. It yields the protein CSARPIYEQYF.

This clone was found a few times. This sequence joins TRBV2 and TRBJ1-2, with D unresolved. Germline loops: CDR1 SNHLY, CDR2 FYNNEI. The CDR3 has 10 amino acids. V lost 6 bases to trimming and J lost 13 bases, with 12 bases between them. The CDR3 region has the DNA TGTGCCAGCAGGAGGGAAGAGGTCACCTTC. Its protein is CASRREEVTF.

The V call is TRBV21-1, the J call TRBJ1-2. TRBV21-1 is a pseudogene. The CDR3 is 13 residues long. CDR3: CASSIEPPVGYTF. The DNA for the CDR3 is TGTGCCAGCAGCATAGAGCCTCCGGTTGGCTACACCTTC.

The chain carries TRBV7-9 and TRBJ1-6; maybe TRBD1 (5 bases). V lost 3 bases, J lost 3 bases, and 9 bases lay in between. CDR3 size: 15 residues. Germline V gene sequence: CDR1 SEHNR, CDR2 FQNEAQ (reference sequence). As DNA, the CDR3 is TGTGCCAGCAGCTTGGGGGTCCACTATAATTCACCCCTCCACTTT. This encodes CASSLGVHYNSPLHF.

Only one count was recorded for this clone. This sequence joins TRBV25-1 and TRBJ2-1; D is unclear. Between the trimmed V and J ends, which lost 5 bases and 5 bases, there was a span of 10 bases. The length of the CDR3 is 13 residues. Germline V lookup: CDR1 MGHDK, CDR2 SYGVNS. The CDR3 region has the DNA TGTGCCAGCAGTTGGACCGTGGACAATGAGCAGTTCTTC. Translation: CASSWTVDNEQFF.

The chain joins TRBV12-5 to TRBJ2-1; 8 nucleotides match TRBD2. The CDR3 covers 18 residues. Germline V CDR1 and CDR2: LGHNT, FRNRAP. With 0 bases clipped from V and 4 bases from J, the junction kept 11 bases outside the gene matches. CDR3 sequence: CASGLVGASGFPYNEQFF. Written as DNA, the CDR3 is TGTGCTAGTGGTTTGGTTGGGGCTAGCGGGTTTCCTTACAATGAGCAGTTCTTC.

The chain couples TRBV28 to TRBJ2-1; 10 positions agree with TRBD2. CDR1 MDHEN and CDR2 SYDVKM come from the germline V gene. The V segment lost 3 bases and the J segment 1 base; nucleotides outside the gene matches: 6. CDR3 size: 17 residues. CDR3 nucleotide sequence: TGTGCCAGCAGTTTGGGAGGACTAGCGGATTCCTACAATGAGCAGTTCTTC. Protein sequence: CASSLGGLADSYNEQFF.